The 12 T cell receptor beta chains below come from one sample, sequenced in a study of blood T cell repertoires in COVID-19. Data came from immunoSEQ multiplex PCR; TCRdb stores just in-frame clones and leaves some out. The sample yields 130,000 to 150,000 clones, roughly 86% seen once. The sample was peripheral blood. All receptors derive from a man aged 65 to 79 with acute or convalescent COVID-19.

The rearrangement links TRBV3-1 (or the pseudogene TRBV3-2) to TRBJ2-7; tentative D call: TRBD2 (6 bases). The V gene lost 0 bases and the J gene lost 7 bases, with 19 bases spanning the gap. Per germline, CDR1 LGHDT and CDR2 YNNKEL (reference sequence). The CDR3 consists of 16 residues. CDR3 residues: CASSQELAGRWWEQYF. CDR3 DNA: TGTGCCAGCAGCCAAGAATTGGCGGGACGCTGGTGGGAGCAGTACTTC.

This chain uses TRBV19 with TRBJ2-1; 9 bases agree with TRBD1. From germline, CDR1 is LNHDA and CDR2 SQIVND (reference sequence). The CDR3 is 12 amino acids. Trimming at V came to 6 bases and at J to 6 bases, leaving 0 bases not matched to a gene. CDR3 residues: CASRTGGNEQFF. DNA of the CDR3: TGTGCCAGTAGGACAGGGGGCAATGAGCAGTTCTTC. Drawing the rest from reference TRBV19 and TRBJ2-1, the complete variable domain is DGGITQSPKYLFRKEGQNVTLSCEQNLNHDAMYWYRQDPGQGLRLIYYSQIVNDFQKGDIAEGYSVSREKKESFPLTVTSAQKNPTAFYLCASRTGGNEQFFGPGTRLTVL.

This sequence joins TRBV4-2 and TRBJ2-3; 13 bases align to TRBD2. The CDR3 runs to 17 residues. Germline assignment: CDR1 LGHNA and CDR2 YNFKEQ. The junction had 5 bases not matched to a gene; V was cut back by 3 bases and J by 2 bases. The CDR3 protein is CASSQTGTSGITDTQYF. As DNA, the CDR3 is TGTGCCAGCAGCCAGACCGGGACTAGCGGGATCACAGATACGCAGTATTTT.

This clone was seen more than once but under ten times. This chain connects TRBV20-1 to TRBJ2-1, with D perhaps matching TRBD2 (6 bases). Germline V gene lookup returns CDR1 DFQATT and CDR2 SNEGSKA (reference sequence). The CDR3 has 10 residues. Trimming took 6 bases from V and 10 from J, leaving 10 bases between them. CDR3 in DNA: TGCAGTGCCCGGGAGTCAGAGCAGTTCTTC. Translating gives CSARESEQFF.

The genes are TRBV7-2 and TRBJ2-3; D might be TRBD1 (6 bases). Between the trimmed V and J ends, which lost 1 base and 2 bases, there was a span of 13 bases. Germline V gene lookup returns CDR1 SGHTA and CDR2 FQGNSA. The CDR3 is 16 residues long. The CDR3 DNA reads TGTGCCAGCAGCTTAGGAGGGACATTGTTCACAGATACGCAGTATTTT. Translated: CASSLGGTLFTDTQYF.

The CDR3 sequence is CASSIDREKTQYF. The CDR3 DNA is TGTGCCAGTAGTATCGACAGGGAGAAGACCCAGTACTTC. The chain uses TRBV19 and TRBJ2-5; 7 bases are shared with TRBD1. This CDR3 has 13 residues. Germline trimming cut 3 bases from V and 6 bases from J; bases unmatched to any gene: 4. Germline-derived CDR1 and CDR2 are LNHDA and SQIVND (reference sequence).

DNA for the CDR3: TGTGCCAGCTCACCAAATTCGGGCGGGGACAATCAGCCCCAGCATTTT. This gives the protein CASSPNSGGDNQPQHF. This chain joins TRBV18 and TRBJ1-5; the D is unclear. V lost 2 bases and J 3 bases, leaving 14 bases between the germline ends. The germline V gene encodes CDR1 KGHSH and CDR2 LQKENI. This CDR3 contains 16 residues.

J is TRBJ1-1 and V is TRBV3-1 (or the pseudogene TRBV3-2), with TRBD1 matching 8 bases. From germline, CDR1 is LGHDT and CDR2 YNNKEL (reference sequence). The CDR3 is 15 amino acids. Losses at the gene ends were 3 bases for V and 1 base for J; bases not matched to a gene: 4. DNA of the CDR3: TGTGCCAGCAGCCACCCACAGGGGGGGAACACTGAAGCTTTCTTT. It codes for CASSHPQGGNTEAFF.

The chain joins TRBV5-6 to TRBJ1-2; 7 nucleotides align to TRBD1. The CDR3 covers 15 residues. V was pared by 4 bases and J by 0 bases, with 6 bases of the junction left unmatched. The germline V gene has CDR1 SGHDT and CDR2 YYEEEE. Here the CDR3 DNA reads TGTGCCAGCAGCGTATGGGACAGAACTAACTATGGCTACACCTTC. Protein: CASSVWDRTNYGYTF.

The rearrangement joins TRBV18 to TRBJ2-2; D is unclear. The CDR3 consists of 12 residues. Trimming took off 3 bases at V and 6 bases at J, with 5 bases between the two ends. The germline gives CDR1 KGHSH, CDR2 LQKENI. This chain's CDR3 is CASSPQAGELFF. CDR3 bases: TGTGCCAGCTCACCGCAGGCCGGGGAGCTGTTTTTT.

The rearrangement links TRBV5-1 to TRBJ2-5; possible D gene TRBD2, 6 bases. Trimming shortened V by 4 bases and J by 4 bases, and 14 bases separated the two germline ends. The CDR3 is 14 amino acids. Germline V gives CDR1 SGHRS, CDR2 YFSETQ. In DNA, the CDR3 is TGCGCCAGCAGCACCGGGACTGACCCAGAGACCCAGTACTTC. It translates to CASSTGTDPETQYF.

The chain couples TRBV27 to TRBJ1-4, with 8 nucleotides matching TRBD1. The CDR3 totals 14 residues. J lost 8 bases, V lost 3 bases, and 5 bases had no gene match. Germline V lookup: CDR1 MNHEY, CDR2 SMNVEV (reference sequence). As DNA, the CDR3 is TGTGCCAGCAGTTTCTCAGGGGGCGAGGAAAAACTGTTTTTT. Residues: CASSFSGGEEKLFF. The variable domain in full, completed from reference TRBV27 and TRBJ1-4, reads EAQVTQNPRYLITVTGKKLTVTCSQNMNHEYMSWYRQDPGLGLRQIYYSMNVEVTDKGDVPEGYKVSRKEKRNFPLILESPSPNQTSLYFCASSFSGGEEKLFFGSGTQLSVL.